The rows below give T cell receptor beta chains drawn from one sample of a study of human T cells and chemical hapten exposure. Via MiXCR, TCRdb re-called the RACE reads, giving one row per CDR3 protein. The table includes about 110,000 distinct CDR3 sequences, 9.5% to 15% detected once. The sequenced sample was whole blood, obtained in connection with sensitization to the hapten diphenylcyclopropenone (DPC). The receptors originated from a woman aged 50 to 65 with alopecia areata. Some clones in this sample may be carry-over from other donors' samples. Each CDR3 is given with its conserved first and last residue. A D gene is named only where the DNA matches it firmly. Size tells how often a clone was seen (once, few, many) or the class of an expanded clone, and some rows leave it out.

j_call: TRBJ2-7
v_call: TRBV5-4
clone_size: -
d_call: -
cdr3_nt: TGTGCCAGCAGCTTGGGCTCCCCTCACTCCTACGAGCAGTACTTC
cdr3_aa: CASSLGSPHSYEQYF

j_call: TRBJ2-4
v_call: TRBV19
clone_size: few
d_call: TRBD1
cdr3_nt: TGTGCCAGTAGCCGCCGGACAGGGAATTCGCTAGCCAAAAACATTCAGTACTTC
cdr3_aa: CASSRRTGNSLAKNIQYF

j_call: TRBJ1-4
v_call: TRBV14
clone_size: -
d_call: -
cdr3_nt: TGTGCCAGCAGCCAACGGGGGCGCGATGAAAAACTGTTTTTT
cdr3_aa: CASSQRGRDEKLFF

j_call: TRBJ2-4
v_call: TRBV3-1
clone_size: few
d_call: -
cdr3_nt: TGTGCCAGCAGCCAAGCAGGGAAGGGTCTTCAGTACTTC
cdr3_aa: CASSQAGKGLQYF

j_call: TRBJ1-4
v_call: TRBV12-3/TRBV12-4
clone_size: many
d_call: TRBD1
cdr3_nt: TGTGCCAGCAGAGAGGGACAGAGAAATGAAAAACTGTTTTTT
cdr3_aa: CASREGQRNEKLFF

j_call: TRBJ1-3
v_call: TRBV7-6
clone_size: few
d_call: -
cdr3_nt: TGTGCCAGCAGCTTAGCCGTGAATGCACACCGATCTGGAAACACCATATATTTT
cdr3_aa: CASSLAVNAHRSGNTIYF

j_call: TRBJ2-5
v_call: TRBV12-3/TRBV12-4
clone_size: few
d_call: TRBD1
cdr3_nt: TGTGCCAGCAGTTGGACAGGGGGACAAGAGACCCAGTACTTC
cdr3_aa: CASSWTGGQETQYF

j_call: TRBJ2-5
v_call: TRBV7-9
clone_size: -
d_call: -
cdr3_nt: TGTGCCAGCAGCTTGGGGACACCCCAAGAGACCCAGTACTTC
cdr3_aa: CASSLGTPQETQYF

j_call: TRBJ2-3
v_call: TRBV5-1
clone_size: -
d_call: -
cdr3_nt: TGCGCCAGCAGCCTATCCGGGGGCGATACGCAGTATTTT
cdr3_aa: CASSLSGGDTQYF

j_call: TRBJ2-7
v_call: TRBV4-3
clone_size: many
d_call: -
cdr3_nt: TGCGCCAGCAGCCAAGATCGGGGCTCCTACGAGCAGTACTTC
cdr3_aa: CASSQDRGSYEQYF

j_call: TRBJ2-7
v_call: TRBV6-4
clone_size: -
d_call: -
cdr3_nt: TGTGCCAGCAGCAAGCAGGCCGGGGGCTACAAGCAGTACTTC
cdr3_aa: CASSKQAGGYKQYF

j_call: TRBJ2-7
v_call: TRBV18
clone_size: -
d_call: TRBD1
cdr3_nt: TGTGCCAGCTCACCGAACCCTCGGGGGACAGGCTTCTACGAGCAGTACTTC
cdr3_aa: CASSPNPRGTGFYEQYF

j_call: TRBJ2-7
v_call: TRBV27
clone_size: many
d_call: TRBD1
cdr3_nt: TGTGCCAGCAGCCTTTCCCCGGGACAGGTGCCCTACGAGCAGTACTTC
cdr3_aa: CASSLSPGQVPYEQYF

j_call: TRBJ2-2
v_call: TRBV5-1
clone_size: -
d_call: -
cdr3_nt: TGCGCCAGCAGCTTGCCCGGGACCGGGGAGCTGTTTTTT
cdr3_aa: CASSLPGTGELFF

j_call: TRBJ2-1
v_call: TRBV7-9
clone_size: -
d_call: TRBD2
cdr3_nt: TGTGCCAGCAGCAAACCGGGACTAGCGGGAATCAATGAGCAGTTCTTC
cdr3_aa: CASSKPGLAGINEQFF

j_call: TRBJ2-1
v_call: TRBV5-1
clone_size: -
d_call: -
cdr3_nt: TGCGCCAGCACCCCAGGGGTGGCCTACAATGAGCAGTTCTTC
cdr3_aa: CASTPGVAYNEQFF

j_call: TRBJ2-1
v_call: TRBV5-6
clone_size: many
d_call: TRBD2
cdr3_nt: TGTGCCAGCAGCTTGGCCTATTTTATCAGCGGGAGCCACCCCTACAATGAGCAGTTCTTC
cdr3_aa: CASSLAYFISGSHPYNEQFF

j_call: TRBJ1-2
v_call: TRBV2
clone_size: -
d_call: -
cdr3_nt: TGTGCCAGCAGTGGGGACCGCAATTCGTATGGCTACACCTTC
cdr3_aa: CASSGDRNSYGYTF

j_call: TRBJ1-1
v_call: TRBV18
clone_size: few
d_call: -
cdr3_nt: TGTGCCAGCTCCCTTAACCGGGGGGGCGCGGAAACTGAAGCTTTCTTT
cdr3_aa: CASSLNRGGAETEAFF

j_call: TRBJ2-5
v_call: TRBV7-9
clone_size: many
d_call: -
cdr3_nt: TGTGCCAGCAGCCAGGACTCGACGGTACAGTACTTC
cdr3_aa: CASSQDSTVQYF

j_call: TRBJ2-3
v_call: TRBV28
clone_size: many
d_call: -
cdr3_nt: TGTGCCAGCACCGACTACACAGATACGCAGTATTTT
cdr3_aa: CASTDYTDTQYF

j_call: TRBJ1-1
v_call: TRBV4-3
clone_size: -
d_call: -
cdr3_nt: TGCGCCAGCAGCCAAGACACCGGGGGATTGAACACTGAAGCTTTCTTT
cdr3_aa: CASSQDTGGLNTEAFF

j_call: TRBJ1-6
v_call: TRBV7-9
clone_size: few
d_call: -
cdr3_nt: TGTGCCAGCAGTCCAAGACAGGCTGATAATTCACCCCTCCACTTT
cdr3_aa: CASSPRQADNSPLHF

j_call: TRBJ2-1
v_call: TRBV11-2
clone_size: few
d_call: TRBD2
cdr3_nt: TGTGCCAGCAGCTTAGGGCTCCTAGCGGCCGCTAGCTCCTACAATGAGCAGTTCTTC
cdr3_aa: CASSLGLLAAASSYNEQFF

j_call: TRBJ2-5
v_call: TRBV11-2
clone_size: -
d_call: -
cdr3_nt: TGTGCCAGCAGCTACCCCTCGGAGACCCAGTACTTC
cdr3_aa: CASSYPSETQYF

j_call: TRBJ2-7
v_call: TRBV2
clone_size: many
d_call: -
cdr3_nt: TGTGCCAGCAGTTTGGTTGAGCAGTACTTC
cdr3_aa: CASSLVEQYF

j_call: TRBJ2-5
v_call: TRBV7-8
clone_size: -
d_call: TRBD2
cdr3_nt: TGTGCCAGCAGCTCCCTAGCGGGAGTGGGAGAGACCCAGTACTTC
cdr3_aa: CASSSLAGVGETQYF

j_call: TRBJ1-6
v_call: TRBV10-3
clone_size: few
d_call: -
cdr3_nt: TGTGCCATCAGGGACACTAATTCACCCCTCCACTTT
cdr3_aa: CAIRDTNSPLHF

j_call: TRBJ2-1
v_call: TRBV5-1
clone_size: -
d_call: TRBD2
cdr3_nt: TGCGCCAGCAGCCGTCTTGCGAGCGGGAGAGGAGATGAGCAGTTCTTC
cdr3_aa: CASSRLASGRGDEQFF

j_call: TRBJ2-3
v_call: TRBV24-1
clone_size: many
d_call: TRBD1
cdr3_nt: TGTGCCACCAGTGGAGGGGGCTACACAGATACGCAGTATTTT
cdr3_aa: CATSGGGYTDTQYF

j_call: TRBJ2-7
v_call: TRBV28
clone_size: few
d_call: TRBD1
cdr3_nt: TGTGCCAGCAGTAGACAGGGGGGGAACGAGCAGTACTTC
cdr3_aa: CASSRQGGNEQYF

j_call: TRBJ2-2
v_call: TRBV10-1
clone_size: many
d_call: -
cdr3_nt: TGCGCCAGCAGTATGGGGGAATTCGGGGAGCTGTTTTTT
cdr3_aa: CASSMGEFGELFF

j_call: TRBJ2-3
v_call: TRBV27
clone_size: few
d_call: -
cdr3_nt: TGTGCCAGCAGTTTATTAGGGCGTACAGATACGCAGTATTTT
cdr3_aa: CASSLLGRTDTQYF

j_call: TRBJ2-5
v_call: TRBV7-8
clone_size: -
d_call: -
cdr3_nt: TGTGCCAGCAGCGCCTACTTCGCAGGGGACCAAGAGACCCAGTACTTC
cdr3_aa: CASSAYFAGDQETQYF